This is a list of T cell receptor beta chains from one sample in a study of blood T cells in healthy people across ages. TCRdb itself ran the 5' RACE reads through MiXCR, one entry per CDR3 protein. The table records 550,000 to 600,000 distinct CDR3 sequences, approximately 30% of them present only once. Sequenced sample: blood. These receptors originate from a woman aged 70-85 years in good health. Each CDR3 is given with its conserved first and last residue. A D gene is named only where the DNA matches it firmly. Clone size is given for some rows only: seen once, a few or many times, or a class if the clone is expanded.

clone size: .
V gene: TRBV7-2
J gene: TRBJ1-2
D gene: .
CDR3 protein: CASSGYRSGHYPYGYTF
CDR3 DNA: TGTGCCAGCAGCGGCTACCGTTCGGGACACTACCCCTATGGCTACACCTTC

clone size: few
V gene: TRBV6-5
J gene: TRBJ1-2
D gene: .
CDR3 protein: CASRSPGGSYGYTF
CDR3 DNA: TGTGCCAGCAGGTCTCCGGGGGGATCCTATGGCTACACCTTC

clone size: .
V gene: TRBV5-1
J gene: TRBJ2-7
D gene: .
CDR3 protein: CASRSASTSYEQYF
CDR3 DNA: TGCGCCAGCAGGTCGGCGTCGACGTCCTACGAGCAGTACTTC

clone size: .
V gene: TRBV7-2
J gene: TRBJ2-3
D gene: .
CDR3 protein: CASRLPADTQYF
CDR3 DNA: TGTGCCAGCAGGCTACCGGCGGATACGCAGTATTTT

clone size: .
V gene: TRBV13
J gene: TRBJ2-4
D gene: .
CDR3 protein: CASSSRRSSNIQYF
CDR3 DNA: TGTGCCAGCAGCTCCCGCCGGAGCAGCAACATTCAGTACTTC

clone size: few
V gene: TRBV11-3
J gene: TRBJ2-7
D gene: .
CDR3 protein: CASSLGGQDYEQYF
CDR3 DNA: TGTGCCAGCAGCTTAGGCGGGCAGGACTACGAGCAGTACTTC

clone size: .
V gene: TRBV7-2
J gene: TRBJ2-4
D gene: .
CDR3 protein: CASSDRGVGSKNIQYF
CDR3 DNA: TGTGCCAGCAGCGACCGCGGGGTGGGGTCCAAAAACATTCAGTACTTC

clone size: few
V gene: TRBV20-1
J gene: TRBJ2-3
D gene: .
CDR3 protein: CSANGDTQYF
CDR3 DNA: TGCAGTGCTAATGGAGATACGCAGTATTTT

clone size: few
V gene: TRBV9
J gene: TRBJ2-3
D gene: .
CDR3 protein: CASSPRGVNTDTQYF
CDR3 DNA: TGTGCCAGCAGCCCCAGGGGTGTGAACACAGATACGCAGTATTTT

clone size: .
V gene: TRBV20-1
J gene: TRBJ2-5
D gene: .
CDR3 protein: CSARVNGRETQYF
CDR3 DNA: TGCAGTGCTAGAGTCAACGGACGAGAGACCCAGTACTTC

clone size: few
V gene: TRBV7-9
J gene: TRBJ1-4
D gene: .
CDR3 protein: CASRRGSANEKLFF
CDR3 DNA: TGTGCCAGCCGTCGTGGTTCGGCTAATGAAAAACTGTTTTTT

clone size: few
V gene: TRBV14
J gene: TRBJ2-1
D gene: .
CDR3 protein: CASSQPHKSHNEQFF
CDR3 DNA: TGTGCCAGCAGCCAACCTCATAAGTCCCACAATGAGCAGTTCTTC

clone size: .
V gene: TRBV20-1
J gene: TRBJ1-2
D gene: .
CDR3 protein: CSANRDVNYGCTF
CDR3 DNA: TGCAGTGCTAACAGGGACGTGAACTATGGCTGCACCTTC

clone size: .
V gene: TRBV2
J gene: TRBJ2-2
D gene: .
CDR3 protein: CATGTATGELFF
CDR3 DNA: TGTGCCACCGGGACGGCCACCGGGGAGCTGTTTTTT

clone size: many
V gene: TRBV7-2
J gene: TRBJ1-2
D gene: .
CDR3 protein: CASSSSRGAYGYTF
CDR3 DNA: TGTGCCAGCAGCTCTAGCCGGGGGGCCTATGGCTACACCTTC

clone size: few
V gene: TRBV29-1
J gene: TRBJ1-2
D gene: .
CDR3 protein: CSVEGSGTLRGYGYTF
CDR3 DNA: TGCAGCGTTGAAGGGTCTGGAACTCTTAGGGGCTATGGCTACACCTTC

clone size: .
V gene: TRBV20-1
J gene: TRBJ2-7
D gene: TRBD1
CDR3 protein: CSARGTVPRQYF
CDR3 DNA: TGCAGTGCCAGGGGGACAGTCCCGCGGCAGTACTTC

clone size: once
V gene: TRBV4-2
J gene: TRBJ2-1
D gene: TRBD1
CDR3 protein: CASSPGSGQGMNEQFF
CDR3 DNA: TGTGCCAGCAGCCCGGGGTCCGGACAGGGGATGAATGAGCAGTTCTTC

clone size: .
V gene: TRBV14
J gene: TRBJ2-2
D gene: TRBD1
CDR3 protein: CASSQLRRGQGSGELFF
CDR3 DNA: TGTGCCAGCAGCCAACTCAGACGTGGACAGGGTTCCGGGGAGCTGTTTTTT

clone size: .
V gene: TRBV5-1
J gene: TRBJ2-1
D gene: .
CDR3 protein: CASSLNKSSYNEQFF
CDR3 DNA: TGCGCCAGCAGCCTTAATAAGAGCTCCTACAATGAGCAGTTCTTC

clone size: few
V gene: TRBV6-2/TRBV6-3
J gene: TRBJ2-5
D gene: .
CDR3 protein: CASSYSVGTQYF
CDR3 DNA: TGTGCCAGCAGTTACTCCGTGGGGACCCAGTACTTC

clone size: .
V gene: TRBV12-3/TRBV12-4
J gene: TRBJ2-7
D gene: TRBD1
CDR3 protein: CASSFGQGVYEQYF
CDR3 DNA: TGTGCCAGCAGTTTTGGACAGGGGGTCTACGAGCAGTACTTC

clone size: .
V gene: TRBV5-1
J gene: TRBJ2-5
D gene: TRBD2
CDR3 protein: CASSETAGGPSETQYF
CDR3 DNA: TGCGCCAGCAGTGAAACAGCGGGGGGGCCTTCGGAGACCCAGTACTTC

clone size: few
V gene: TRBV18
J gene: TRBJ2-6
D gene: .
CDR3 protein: CASSSGASGANVLTF
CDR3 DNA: TGTGCCAGCTCTTCAGGTGCCTCTGGGGCCAACGTCCTGACTTTC

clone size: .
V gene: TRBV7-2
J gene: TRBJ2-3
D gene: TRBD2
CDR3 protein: CASSWGLVWSDTQYF
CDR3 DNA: TGTGCCAGCAGCTGGGGACTAGTTTGGTCAGATACGCAGTATTTT

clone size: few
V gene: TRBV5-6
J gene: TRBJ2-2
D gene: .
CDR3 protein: CASSYRTDELFF
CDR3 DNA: TGTGCCAGCAGCTACCGGACGGACGAGCTGTTTTTT

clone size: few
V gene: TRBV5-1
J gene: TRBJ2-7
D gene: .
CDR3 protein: CASSLGFGSYEQYF
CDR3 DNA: TGCGCCAGCAGCTTGGGGTTCGGATCCTACGAGCAGTACTTC

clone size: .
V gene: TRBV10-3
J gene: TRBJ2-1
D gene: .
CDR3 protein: CAISDWGTKGFPGLNEQFF
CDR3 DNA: TGTGCCATCAGTGATTGGGGGACCAAAGGCTTCCCCGGACTCAATGAGCAGTTCTTC

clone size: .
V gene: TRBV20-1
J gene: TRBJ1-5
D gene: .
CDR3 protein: CSARGQASNQPQHF
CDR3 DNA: TGCAGTGCTAGAGGACAGGCAAGCAATCAGCCCCAGCATTTT

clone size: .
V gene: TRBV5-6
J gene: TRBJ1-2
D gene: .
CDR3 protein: CASSSLGPDSNYGYTF
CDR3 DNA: TGTGCCAGCAGCTCCTTGGGCCCGGACAGTAACTATGGCTACACCTTC

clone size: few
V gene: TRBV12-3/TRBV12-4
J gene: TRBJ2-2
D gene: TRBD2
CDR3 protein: CASITSGGFTGELFF
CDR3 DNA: TGTGCCAGCATCACTAGCGGGGGGTTCACCGGGGAGCTGTTTTTT

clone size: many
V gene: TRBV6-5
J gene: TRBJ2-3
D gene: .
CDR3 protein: CASRTGADTQYF
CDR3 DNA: TGTGCCAGCAGGACAGGAGCAGATACGCAGTATTTT

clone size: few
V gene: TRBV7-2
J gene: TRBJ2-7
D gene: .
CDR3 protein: CASSRTAGRVSYEQYF
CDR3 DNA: TGTGCCAGCAGCCGAACTGCTGGACGGGTCTCCTACGAGCAGTACTTC

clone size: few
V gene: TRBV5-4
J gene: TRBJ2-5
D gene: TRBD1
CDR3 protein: CASSLVRPGTGYEPPLETQYF
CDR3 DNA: TGTGCCAGCAGCTTGGTCCGACCGGGGACAGGGTACGAACCTCCATTAGAGACCCAGTACTTC

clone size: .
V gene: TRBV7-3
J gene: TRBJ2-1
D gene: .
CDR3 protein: CASSLGGPSPYNEQFF
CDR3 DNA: TGTGCCAGCAGCTTAGGGGGGCCTAGTCCCTACAATGAGCAGTTCTTC

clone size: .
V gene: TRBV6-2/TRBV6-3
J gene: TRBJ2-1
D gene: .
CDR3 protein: CASSYRGRGGYNEQFF
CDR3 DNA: TGTGCCAGCAGTTACAGGGGCCGGGGCGGTTACAATGAGCAGTTCTTC

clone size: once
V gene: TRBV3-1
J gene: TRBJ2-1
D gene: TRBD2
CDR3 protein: CASSQDLAVTHNEQFF
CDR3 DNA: TGTGCCAGCAGCCAAGATCTAGCGGTAACCCACAATGAGCAGTTCTTC

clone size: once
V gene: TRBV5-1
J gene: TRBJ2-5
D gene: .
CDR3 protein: CASSQPLETQYF
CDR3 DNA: TGCGCCAGCAGCCAGCCCCTAGAGACCCAGTACTTC

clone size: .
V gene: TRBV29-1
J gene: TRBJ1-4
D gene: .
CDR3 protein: CSVGDRHPEKLFF
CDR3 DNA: TGCAGCGTCGGCGACAGGCACCCGGAAAAACTGTTTTTT

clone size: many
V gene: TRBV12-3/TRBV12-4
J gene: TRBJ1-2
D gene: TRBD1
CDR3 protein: CASSFGQGAGYTF
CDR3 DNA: TGTGCCAGCAGTTTTGGTCAGGGGGCAGGCTACACCTTC

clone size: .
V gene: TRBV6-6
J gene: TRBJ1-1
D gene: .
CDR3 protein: CASSYSKSGGSF
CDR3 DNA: TGTGCCAGCAGTTACTCGAAGTCAGGTGGGTCGTTT